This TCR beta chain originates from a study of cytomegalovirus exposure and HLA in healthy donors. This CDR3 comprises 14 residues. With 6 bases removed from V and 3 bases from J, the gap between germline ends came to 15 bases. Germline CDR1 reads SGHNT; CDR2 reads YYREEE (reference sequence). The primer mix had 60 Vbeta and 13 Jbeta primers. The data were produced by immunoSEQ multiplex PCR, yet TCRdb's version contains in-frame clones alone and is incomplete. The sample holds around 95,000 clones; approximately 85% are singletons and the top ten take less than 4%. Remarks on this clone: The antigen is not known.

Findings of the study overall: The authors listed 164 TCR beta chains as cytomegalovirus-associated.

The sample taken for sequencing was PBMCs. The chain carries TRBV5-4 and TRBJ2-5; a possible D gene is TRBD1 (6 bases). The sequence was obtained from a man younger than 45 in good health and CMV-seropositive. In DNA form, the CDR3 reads TGTGCCAGCACCATTTCGGACAGAAAAGAGACCCAGTACTTC. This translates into CASTISDRKETQYF.